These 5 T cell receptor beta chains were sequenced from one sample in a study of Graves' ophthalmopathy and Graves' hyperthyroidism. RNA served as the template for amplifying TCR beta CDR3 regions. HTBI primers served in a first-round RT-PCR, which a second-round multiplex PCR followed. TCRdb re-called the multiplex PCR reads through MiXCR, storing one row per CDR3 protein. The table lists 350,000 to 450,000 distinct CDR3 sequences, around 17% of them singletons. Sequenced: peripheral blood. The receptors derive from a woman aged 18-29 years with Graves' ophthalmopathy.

Here the CDR3 reads CSARADGASYYGYTF. CDR3 coding DNA: TGCAGTGCTAGAGCGGACGGGGCATCCTACTATGGCTACACCTTC. V gene TRBV20-1 combines with J gene TRBJ1-2; a weak D match, TRBD1 (5 bases). The CDR3 length is 15 residues. Trimming removed 1 base at V and 3 bases at J, with 15 bases between. Germline V gives CDR1 DFQATT, CDR2 SNEGSKA (reference sequence).

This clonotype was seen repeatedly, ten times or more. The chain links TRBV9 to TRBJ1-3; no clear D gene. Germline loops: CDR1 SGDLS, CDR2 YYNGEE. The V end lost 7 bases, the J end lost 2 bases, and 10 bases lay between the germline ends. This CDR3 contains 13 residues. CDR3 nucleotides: TGTGCCAGCCAGGAGGAAACTGGAAACACCATATATTTT. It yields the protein CASQEETGNTIYF.

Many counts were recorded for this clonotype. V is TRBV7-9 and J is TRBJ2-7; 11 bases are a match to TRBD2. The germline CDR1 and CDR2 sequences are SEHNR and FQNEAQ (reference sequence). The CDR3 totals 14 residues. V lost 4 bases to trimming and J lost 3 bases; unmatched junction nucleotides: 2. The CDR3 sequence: CASSYSGGGYEQYF. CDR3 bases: TGTGCCAGCAGCTATAGCGGGGGGGGCTACGAGCAGTACTTC.

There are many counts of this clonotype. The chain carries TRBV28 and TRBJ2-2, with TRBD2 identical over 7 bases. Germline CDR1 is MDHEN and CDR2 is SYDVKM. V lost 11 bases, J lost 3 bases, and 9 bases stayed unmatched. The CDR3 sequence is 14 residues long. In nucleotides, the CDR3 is TGTGCCGGACAAGCGGGAAGGGACACCGGGGAGCTGTTTTTT. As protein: CAGQAGRDTGELFF. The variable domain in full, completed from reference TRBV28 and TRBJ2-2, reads DVKVTQSSRYLVKRTGEKVFLECVQDMDHENMFWYRQDPGLGLRLIYFSYDVKMKEKGDIPEGYSVSREKKERFSLILESASTNQTSMYLCAGQAGRDTGELFFGEGSRLTVL.

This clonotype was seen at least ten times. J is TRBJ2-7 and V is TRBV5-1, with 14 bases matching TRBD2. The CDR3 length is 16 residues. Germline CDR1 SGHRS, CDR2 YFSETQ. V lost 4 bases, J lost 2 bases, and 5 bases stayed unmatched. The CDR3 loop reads CASSDRLAGGPYEQYF. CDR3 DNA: TGCGCCAGCAGCGATCGACTAGCGGGAGGGCCCTACGAGCAGTACTTC.